What follows are 9 T cell receptor beta chains derived from one specimen sequenced in a study of CD8 T cells in ankylosing spondylitis. Study findings and constraints: What seemed typical of ankylosing spondylitis blood was a TCR beta motif built from about 8 highly homologous variants.

TCRdb reprocessed the 5' RACE reads via MiXCR and lists one record per CDR3 protein. This table holds around 430,000 distinct CDR3 sequences, 17% found once. These receptors' antigens are unknown. Source material: blood, either unsorted or a sorted T cell fraction (not recorded which). Receptors originate from a male donor with ankylosing spondylitis.

The CDR3 reads CASSRTSGGINNEQFF. For the CDR3, the DNA is TGTGCCAGCAGTCGGACTAGCGGGGGAATTAACAATGAGCAGTTCTTC. This sequence joins TRBV7-3 and TRBJ2-1, with TRBD2 identical over 13 bases. CDR1 and CDR2 (germline): SGHTA, FQGTGA. The ends lost 6 bases at V and 5 bases at J; junction bases unmatched: 7. The CDR3 spans 16 residues.

Comments on this clonotype: A read error may be the cause here, since a much bigger clone is one base away. The genes are TRBV6-5 and TRBJ2-2; tentative D call: TRBD2 (5 bases). Trimming shortened V by 0 bases and J by 3 bases, and 5 bases separated the two germline ends. The length of the CDR3 is 14 residues. CDR1 is MNHEY, CDR2 SVGAGI, per germline. This CDR3 reads CASSYSDYTGELFF. Written as DNA, the CDR3 is TGTGCCAGCAGTTACTCGGACTACACCGGGGAGCTGTTTTTT.

The J gene is TRBJ1-6, the V gene TRBV14; D not resolved. The CDR3 sequence is 14 residues long. Trimming removed 0 bases from V and 13 bases from J, with 13 bases in between. CDR1 SGHDN and CDR2 FVKESK come from the germline V gene. CDR3 DNA: TGTGCCAGCAGCCAAGAACCCCTTGGTGTTCCCCTCCACTTT. Translated: CASSQEPLGVPLHF. Full variable domain (remainder filled in from reference TRBV14 and TRBJ1-6): EAGVTQFPSHSVIEKGQTVTLRCDPISGHDNLYWYRRVMGKEIKFLLHFVKESKQDESGMPNNRFLAERTGGTYSTLKVQPAELEDSGVYFCASSQEPLGVPLHFGNGTRLTVT.

The chain links TRBV28 to TRBJ1-5; TRBD1 aligns across 8 bases. CDR1 MDHEN and CDR2 SYDVKM come from the germline V gene. V shed 5 bases, J shed 3 bases, and the junction held 9 bases outside the gene matches. This CDR3 has 16 amino acids. CDR3 loop: CASSKSGRGPNQPQHF. As DNA, the CDR3 is TGTGCCAGCAGTAAAAGCGGCAGGGGGCCCAATCAGCCCCAGCATTTT.

The chain joins TRBV20-1 to TRBJ2-2; D might be TRBD1 or TRBD2, each matching 5 bases. Deletions cut 3 bases from V and 0 bases from J, with 11 bases between. The CDR3 length is 15 residues. In germline, CDR1 is DFQATT, CDR2 SNEGSKA (reference sequence). The CDR3 DNA reads as TGCAGTGCTAGCCGGGGCCACGCGAACACCGGGGAGCTGTTTTTT. Protein product: CSASRGHANTGELFF.

This clonotype showed up just a few times. The V call is TRBV7-9, the J call TRBJ2-1, with 7 bases fitting TRBD2. The J segment lost 6 bases and the V segment lost 1 base, leaving 6 bases of the junction unmatched. The CDR3 totals 15 residues. In germline, CDR1 is SEHNR, CDR2 FQNEAQ (reference sequence). DNA of the CDR3: TGTGCCAGCAGCTTAGGTACTAGCGAGTCCAATGAGCAGTTCTTC. Protein sequence: CASSLGTSESNEQFF.

About this clonotype: A read error may be the cause here, since a much bigger clone is one base away. V and J are TRBV5-1 and TRBJ2-1, with D perhaps TRBD1 or TRBD2 (6 bases each). Germline CDR1 reads SGHRS; CDR2 reads YFSETQ. This CDR3 is 15 amino acids long. DNA of the CDR3: TGCACCAGCAGCTCGGAGGGGGGCTCCTACAATGAGCAGTTCTTC. It codes for CTSSSEGGSYNEQFF.

The table lists this clonotype with a few counts. Here the CDR3 DNA reads TGTGCCAGTCGGGGACTCCCCTACGAGCAGTACTTC. This sequence encodes CASRGLPYEQYF. The rearrangement uses TRBV28 and TRBJ2-7; D might be TRBD2 (6 bases). This CDR3 comprises 12 residues. V shed 9 bases and J shed 2 bases, with 11 bases lying between them. Germline assignment: CDR1 MDHEN and CDR2 SYDVKM. The entire variable domain, with the rest obtained from reference TRBV28 and TRBJ2-7, is as follows: DVKVTQSSRYLVKRTGEKVFLECVQDMDHENMFWYRQDPGLGLRLIYFSYDVKMKEKGDIPEGYSVSREKKERFSLILESASTNQTSMYLCASRGLPYEQYFGPGTRLTVT.

This clonotype came up a few times. The genes are TRBV14 and TRBJ1-1; D is ambiguous. The CDR3 is made up of 14 amino acids. Per germline, CDR1 SGHDN and CDR2 FVKESK. Deletions cut 1 base from V and 10 bases from J, with 16 bases between. This CDR3 is CASSQGGLTLSAFF. The CDR3 nucleotides read TGTGCCAGCAGCCAAGGGGGATTGACGTTGTCAGCTTTCTTT.